The TCR beta chain under discussion was sequenced for a study of beta chain features in type 1 diabetes. Overall study findings and caveats: Among all four CD4+ subsets, Type 1 diabetes patients had TCRB CDR3s that were moderately but significantly shorter. High TCR expression in some cells could lead to their over-representation in cDNA sequencing. Type 1 diabetes patients had fewer VDJ junction insertions and more deletions.

This CDR3 has 13 amino acids. Germline V gives CDR1 GTSNPN, CDR2 SVGIG (reference sequence). V shed 7 bases and J 6 bases; nucleotides not matched to a gene: 7. Reverse transcribing all isolated RNA meant expressed TCRB transcripts were sequenced. Some clones are missing from TCRdb's copy, which holds only in-frame ones; the method was immunoSEQ multiplex PCR. The profile shows 300,000 to 400,000 clones, 9.6% of them singletons. With respect to this clone: Antigen specificity is unknown.

Blood was drawn once from each donor into heparinised tubes. The draws averaged around 110 mL. This chain uses TRBV30 with TRBJ1-3; TRBD1 aligns across 9 bases. The sequence was collected from a man aged 30-40 years with type 1 diabetes. The sequenced sample was central memory CD4+ T cells from blood. CDR3 sequence: CAFDRDRANTIYF. For the CDR3, the DNA is TGTGCCTTTGACCGGGACAGGGCAAACACCATATATTTT.